These 9 T cell receptor beta chains were all obtained from the same sample, sequenced in a study of multiple sclerosis patients with progressive multifocal leukoencephalopathy. Sample time point: time of PML onset. Produced via immunoSEQ multiplex PCR; TCRdb's table is partial and in-frame only. The sample includes 25,000 to 35,000 clones, around 85% of them seen just once. This material consisted of PBMCs, taken from a patient treated with natalizumab. The receptors originated from a woman under 40 with progressive multifocal leukoencephalopathy.

This chain connects TRBV2 to TRBJ2-7, with TRBD2 matching over 11 bases. V gave up 4 bases and J gave up 3 bases; unmatched junction bases: 5. Germline CDR1 reads SNHLY; CDR2 reads FYNNEI. This CDR3 has 15 residues. Here the CDR3 DNA reads TGTGCCAGCAGTGGACTAGCGGGACTAAACTACGAGCAGTACTTC. Its translation is CASSGLAGLNYEQYF.

In nucleotides, the CDR3 is TGCGCCAGCAGCTTGGGGGTGGACAGGCAAGAGACCCAGTACTTC. This translates into CASSLGVDRQETQYF. The rearrangement links TRBV5-1 to TRBJ2-5; TRBD1 matches at 7 bases. This CDR3 is 15 amino acids long. Per the germline V gene, CDR1 is SGHRS and CDR2 is YFSETQ. V was pared by 0 bases and J by 2 bases, with 4 bases of the junction left unmatched.

The chain has TRBV6-6 and TRBJ1-3, with D maybe TRBD1 (5 bases). From germline, CDR1 is MNHNY and CDR2 SVGAGI (reference sequence). Between the trimmed V and J ends, which lost 2 bases and 0 bases, there was a span of 8 bases. This CDR3 is built from 15 residues. The CDR3 nucleotides are TGTGCCAGCAGTTACATCGGGGGCTCTGGAAACACCATATATTTT. As protein: CASSYIGGSGNTIYF.

The rearrangement links TRBV7-6 to TRBJ2-7, with TRBD1 identical over 12 bases. The DNA end is a closer match to TRBJ2-5, so the J assignment may be wrong. This CDR3 contains 18 residues. The germline CDR1 and CDR2 sequences are SGHVS and FNYEAQ. The CDR3 loop reads CASSLGGWDRGLQETQYF. CDR3 nucleotides: TGTGCCAGCAGCTTAGGAGGCTGGGACAGGGGGCTCCAAGAGACCCAGTACTTC.

The V gene is TRBV4-1, the J gene TRBJ2-1; 12 positions match TRBD2. Germline trimming cut 0 bases from V and 6 bases from J; bases unmatched to any gene: 3. This CDR3 has 16 amino acids. Germline CDR1 reads MGHRA; CDR2 reads YSYEKL. As DNA, the CDR3 is TGCGCCAGCAGCCAAGACCCGGGACTAGCGGGCAATGAGCAGTTCTTC. Translated, it gives CASSQDPGLAGNEQFF.

The chain has TRBV30 and TRBJ2-5; the D gene is possibly TRBD2 (5 bases). Germline CDR1 GTSNPN, CDR2 SVGIG (reference sequence). V was pared by 0 bases and J by 7 bases, with 12 bases between. This CDR3 is 13 amino acids long. CDR3 coding DNA: TGTGCCTGGAGTGTACTAGGGTCCGGGACCCAGTACTTC. Encoded protein: CAWSVLGSGTQYF.

The chain carries TRBV9 and TRBJ1-3; the D gene is possibly TRBD1 (6 bases). The CDR3 has 17 residues. Trimming took 4 bases from V and 0 from J, leaving 17 bases between them. Per the germline V gene, CDR1 is SGDLS and CDR2 is YYNGEE. The CDR3 sequence: CASSPQIGGSSGNTIYF. As DNA, the CDR3 is TGTGCCAGCAGCCCTCAGATAGGGGGTAGCTCTGGAAACACCATATATTTT.

The chain joins TRBV18 to TRBJ1-6, with a possible D match to TRBD1 (6 bases). V lost 5 bases and J 9 bases, leaving 11 bases between the germline ends. The CDR3 is made up of 13 amino acids. Germline-derived CDR1 and CDR2 are KGHSH and LQKENI. The chain's CDR3 is CASSADRSSPLHF. The DNA for the CDR3 is TGTGCCAGCTCAGCTGACAGGAGTTCACCCCTCCACTTT. Together with reference TRBV18 and TRBJ1-6, the CDR3 gives the full variable domain: NAGVMQNPRHLVRRRGQEARLRCSPMKGHSHVYWYRQLPEEGLKFMVYLQKENIIDESGMPKERFSAEFPKEGPSILRIQQVVRGDSAAYFCASSADRSSPLHFGNGTRLTVT.

This clone was counted a single time. This chain links TRBV9 with TRBJ2-1; D is unclear. Germline lookup yields CDR1 SGDLS and CDR2 YYNGEE. The CDR3 runs to 14 residues. Trimming stripped 4 bases from V and 9 bases from J, with 17 bases between. CDR3: CASSSRQVGSEQFF. CDR3 sequence (DNA): TGTGCCAGCAGCTCACGCCAGGTGGGGTCTGAGCAGTTCTTC.